Listed here are 22 T cell receptor beta chains from one sample, sequenced in a study of vaccination and CD4 T cells after COVID-19. Treatment given: approximately nine-day PBMC culture with coronavirus spike peptide pools or control peptides (ViraFEST assay). These receptors have no known antigen. Sequencing of DNA taken from cultured CD4+ T cells relied on the Oncomine TCR Beta short-read assay. One entry per CDR3 protein, called by TCRdb with MiXCR from the PCR reads. The sample holds roughly 20,000 distinct CDR3 sequences, around two fifths seen once. This specimen was CD4+ T cells from blood, cultured in vitro, taken after SARS-CoV-2 vaccination. The receptors derive from a human donor who had recovered from COVID-19.

CDR3 DNA: TGTGCCAGCAGCTTGATGAGCGGGAGCGAGACCCAGTACTTC. This translates into CASSLMSGSETQYF. The V call is TRBV5-4, the J call TRBJ2-5, with 8 bases that match TRBD2. This CDR3 region has 14 residues. Germline trimming cut 1 base from V and 5 bases from J; bases unmatched to any gene: 4. CDR1 is SGHNT, CDR2 YYREEE, per germline (reference sequence).

The CDR3 loop is CASKLDGSNTEAFF. The CDR3 DNA reads as TGTGCCAGCAAATTAGACGGCTCGAACACTGAAGCTTTCTTT. The chain links TRBV6-1 to TRBJ1-1; unclear D gene. This CDR3 spans 14 amino acids. V lost 7 bases, J lost 1 base, and 13 bases lay in between. Per the germline V gene, CDR1 is MNHNS and CDR2 is SASEGT.

This clonotype has a handful of counts. The genes are TRBV7-6 and TRBJ2-1; 9 nucleotides align to TRBD2. CDR1 is SGHVS, CDR2 FNYEAQ, per germline. The length of the CDR3 is 17 residues. Unmatched junction bases numbered 10, after V lost 5 bases and J lost 2 bases. The CDR3 DNA sequence: TGTGCCAGCAGCATGGGACTAGCAGCCACTCCCTACAATGAGCAGTTCTTC. Its protein product is CASSMGLAATPYNEQFF.

The chain recombines TRBV7-8 with TRBJ2-1; 12 bases line up with TRBD2. The CDR3 runs 18 residues. The germline V gene encodes CDR1 SGHVS and CDR2 FQNEAQ. J gave up 3 bases and V 5 bases, and 11 bases lay outside the gene matches. This CDR3 reads CASSTTSGGNIFYNEQFF. The CDR3 nucleotides are TGTGCCAGCAGCACCACTAGCGGGGGGAACATTTTCTACAATGAGCAGTTCTTC.

CDR3 sequence: CASRSTTGGTEAFF. The CDR3, as DNA: TGTGCCAGCAGATCAACTACAGGGGGCACTGAAGCTTTCTTT. The rearrangement joins TRBV7-9 to TRBJ1-1, with 8 nucleotides matching TRBD1. The germline V gene has CDR1 SEHNR and CDR2 FQNEAQ (reference sequence). The CDR3 totals 14 residues. V was pared by 6 bases and J by 4 bases, with 7 bases of the junction left unmatched. The variable domain in full, with the rest retrieved from reference TRBV7-9 and TRBJ1-1, is DTGVSQNPRHKITKRGQNVTFRCDPISEHNRLYWYRQTLGQGPEFLTYFQNEAQLEKSRLLSDRFSAERPKGSFSTLEIQRTEQGDSAMYLCASRSTTGGTEAFFGQGTRLTVV.

V usage is TRBV6-2 or TRBV6-3 and J usage is TRBJ2-7; possibly TRBD2 for D (5 bases). V lost 7 bases to trimming and J lost 7 bases, with 26 bases between them. Germline V CDR1 and CDR2: MNHEY, SVGEGT. CDR3 length: 16 residues. CDR3 sequence (DNA): TGTGCCAGCACCCTTTATAGGACTGGGGATGGTGAGGAGCAGTACTTC. Residues: CASTLYRTGDGEEQYF.

This clonotype is medium-sized within its sample. The chain links TRBV7-2 to TRBJ1-1, with D unresolved. The V end was cut by 7 bases, the J end by 4 bases, with 13 bases between. The CDR3 sequence is 13 residues long. Germline loops: CDR1 SGHTA, CDR2 FQGNSA. This CDR3 is CASMRPLGTEAFF. The CDR3 DNA reads TGTGCCAGCATGCGACCCCTGGGCACTGAAGCTTTCTTT.

The table lists this clonotype with a few counts. V and J are TRBV7-2 and TRBJ2-5; 13 bases align to TRBD2. The CDR3 is 17 residues long. With 5 bases clipped from V and 2 bases from J, the junction kept 8 bases outside the gene matches. Germline values: CDR1 SGHTA, CDR2 FQGNSA. Here the CDR3 reads CASSPRTSGSVQETQYF. The CDR3 DNA follows: TGTGCCAGCAGCCCCCGGACTAGCGGGAGCGTACAAGAGACCCAGTACTTC. Full variable domain (remainder filled in from reference TRBV7-2 and TRBJ2-5): GAGVSQSPSNKVTEKGKDVELRCDPISGHTALYWYRQSLGQGLEFLIYFQGNSAPDKSGLPSDRFSAERTGGSVSTLTIQRTQQEDSAVYLCASSPRTSGSVQETQYFGPGTRLLVL.

The chain employs TRBV4-1 and TRBJ2-3; 11 bases agree with TRBD2. CDR1 and CDR2 from the germline V gene are MGHRA and YSYEKL. The CDR3 totals 21 residues. Trimming took 0 bases from V and 0 from J; bases not matched to a gene: 14. In nucleotides, the CDR3 is TGCGCCAGCAGCCAAGATAATCTCGTAGGACTAGCGGGCCAAAGCACAGATACGCAGTATTTT. Translated, it gives CASSQDNLVGLAGQSTDTQYF.

The CDR3 loop reads CASSDRLNGRNQPQHF. CDR3 bases: TGTGCCAGTAGTGATCGACTAAACGGCCGCAATCAGCCCCAGCATTTT. The V call is TRBV19, the J call TRBJ1-5; unclear D gene. V was cut by 5 bases and J by 2 bases, with 16 bases left in between. Germline CDR1 and CDR2: LNHDA and SQIVND (reference sequence). This CDR3 has 16 residues.

This clonotype was counted a few times. The chain employs TRBV27 and TRBJ2-7; the D is unclear. The CDR3 covers 14 residues. Looked up from germline, CDR1 is MNHEY and CDR2 is SMNVEV (reference sequence). Trimming left V 6 bases short and J 4 bases short, with 16 bases between. CDR3 DNA sequence: TGTGCCAGCAGATCCTTGGCAGTGACGTACGAGCAGTACTTC. It yields the protein CASRSLAVTYEQYF.

The table lists this clonotype with a few counts. The chain is built from TRBV27 and TRBJ1-5; TRBD1 might be the D (5 bases). CDR1 and CDR2 from the germline V gene are MNHEY and SMNVEV (reference sequence). Trimming shortened V by 6 bases and J by 0 bases, and 12 bases separated the two germline ends. The CDR3 consists of 15 residues. DNA of the CDR3: TGTGCCAGCAGCCGGCAGGGTTATAGCAATCAGCCCCAGCATTTT. Residues: CASSRQGYSNQPQHF.

The CDR3 here is CASSPLEQGGETQYF. The CDR3, as DNA: TGTGCCAGCAGTCCTCTAGAACAGGGAGGAGAGACCCAGTACTTC. The chain carries TRBV6-2 or TRBV6-3 and TRBJ2-5, with D perhaps given as TRBD1 or TRBD2 (6 bases each). The CDR3 runs 15 residues. V was trimmed by 5 bases and J by 4 bases, leaving 17 bases between them. Germline V gene sequence: CDR1 MNHEY, CDR2 SVGEGT.

CDR3 DNA: TGTGCCAGCAGCTTAACCCCGTTTCGGGGGCCCTCCTACAATGAGCAGTTCTTC. Amino acids: CASSLTPFRGPSYNEQFF. The chain uses TRBV7-2 and TRBJ2-1; TRBD1 or TRBD2 may be the D gene (6 bases each). The CDR3 length is 18 residues. The V gene lost 2 bases and the J gene lost 0 bases, with 17 bases spanning the gap. In germline, CDR1 is SGHTA, CDR2 FQGNSA.

This clonotype came up a few times. This sequence joins TRBV6-1 and TRBJ2-5, with D possibly TRBD2 on 5 matching bases. V lost 6 bases to trimming and J lost 4 bases, with 12 bases between them. The length of the CDR3 is 13 residues. Looked up from germline, CDR1 is MNHNS and CDR2 is SASEGT. The CDR3 loop reads CASSSAGGETQYF. CDR3 in DNA: TGTGCCAGCAGCTCCGCCGGAGGAGAGACCCAGTACTTC.

The CDR3 sequence is CASSPRRGRTEAFF. Written as DNA, the CDR3 is TGTGCCAGCAGTCCGCGCCGGGGGCGCACTGAAGCTTTCTTT. The chain recombines TRBV12-3 or TRBV12-4 with TRBJ1-1; D perhaps matches TRBD1 (6 bases). Trimming removed 5 bases from V and 4 bases from J, with 14 bases in between. The CDR3 contains 14 residues.

This sequence joins TRBV7-3 and TRBJ2-7, with 7 positions matching TRBD2. The CDR3 is made up of 15 amino acids. CDR1 is SGHTA and CDR2 is FQGTGA in the germline V gene. V gave up 0 bases and J gave up 5 bases; unmatched junction bases: 7. Written as DNA, the CDR3 is TGTGCCAGCAGCTTAACGGGGGGGTCCGACAACGAGCAGTACTTC. Translation: CASSLTGGSDNEQYF.

This clonotype was seen only a few times. The chain uses TRBV7-6 and TRBJ1-6, with 7 bases aligning to TRBD1. The V gene's germline CDR1 is SGHVS and CDR2 FNYEAQ. The V gene end was trimmed by 5 bases and the J gene end by 7 bases; junction bases not matched to a gene: 17. The CDR3 spans 18 residues. The CDR3, as DNA: TGTGCCAGCAGCCAACGGACAGGTGGGGCGGCGGAGAATTCACCCCTCCACTTT. This encodes CASSQRTGGAAENSPLHF. The whole variable domain, remainder taken from reference TRBV7-6 and TRBJ1-6, is GAGVSQSPRYKVTKRGQDVALRCDPISGHVSLYWYRQALGQGPEFLTYFNYEAQQDKSGLPNDRFSAERPEGSISTLTIQRTEQRDSAMYRCASSQRTGGAAENSPLHFGNGTRLTVT.

The chain links TRBV18 to TRBJ2-5; 10 bases are a match to TRBD2. J was trimmed by 4 bases and V by 2 bases; bases with no gene match: 1. Looked up from germline, CDR1 is KGHSH and CDR2 is LQKENI. This CDR3 region has 14 residues. The CDR3 is CASSPSSGGETQYF. CDR3 nucleotides: TGTGCCAGCTCACCATCTAGCGGGGGAGAGACCCAGTACTTC.

The chain carries TRBV7-9 and TRBJ2-7, with D perhaps being TRBD1 or TRBD2 (5 bases each). The CDR3 is 15 amino acids. The germline V gene encodes CDR1 SEHNR and CDR2 FQNEAQ (reference sequence). V was pared by 1 base and J by 6 bases, with 16 bases between. The CDR3 loop is CASSLVGSGRGEQYF. CDR3 DNA sequence: TGTGCCAGCAGCTTAGTTGGGTCAGGGAGAGGCGAGCAGTACTTC.

This clonotype showed up just a few times. The rearrangement links TRBV27 to TRBJ1-2; a weak D match, TRBD1 (5 bases). The germline V gene encodes CDR1 MNHEY and CDR2 SMNVEV (reference sequence). There are 17 residues in the CDR3. V was cut by 6 bases and J by 0 bases, with 20 bases left in between. CDR3: CASRQGANPLANYGYTF. The CDR3 DNA follows: TGTGCCAGCAGACAAGGGGCGAACCCTCTAGCTAACTATGGCTACACCTTC.

The chain has TRBV6-2 or TRBV6-3 and TRBJ2-5, with 12 positions matching TRBD2. This CDR3 spans 16 amino acids. From germline, CDR1 is MNHEY and CDR2 SVGEGT. Unmatched junction bases numbered 10, after V lost 6 bases and J lost 5 bases. The DNA of the CDR3 is TGTGCCAGCAGATCGCCCGGACTAGCGGGAATGGAGACCCAGTACTTC. Translating it yields CASRSPGLAGMETQYF.